The clone carrying this T cell receptor (beta chain) was observed many times. Its antigen remains unidentified. Time point specified: persistent/refractory GD, antithyroid drugs over 5 years with positive TRAb. Making the TCR library involved RNA that had been extracted from PBMCs. Patients hailed from an endocrinology department in Xi'an, China. The sample belongs to a study of regulatory T cells in long-lasting Graves disease. The CDR3 sequence is 14 residues long. Trimming took off 7 bases at V and 4 bases at J, with 14 bases between the two ends. Germline loops: CDR1 MDHEN, CDR2 SYDVKM. Regarding the study as a whole: Persistent Graves' disease cases displayed lower TCR diversity than newly diagnosed ones. Among the persistent patients, 2,500 to 3,000 public clonotypes were shared, more than the 850 to 1,000 shared among new patients.

Sequencing libraries for TCR beta were prepared with iRepertoire HTBI primers and Arm-PCR of CDR3 regions. TCRdb reanalysed the multiplex PCR reads using MiXCR and keeps one entry per CDR3 protein. The sample records 350,000 to 450,000 distinct CDR3 sequences, under 25% being singletons. The clonotype originates from a female donor with Graves disease. This chain joins TRBV28 and TRBJ1-3; unclear D gene. The source material was peripheral blood mononuclear cells (PBMCs), sampled when the disease was refractory, from a patient treated with antithyroid drugs. The CDR3 coding sequence is TGTGCCAGCACGTCGAACTTCGAGGGAAACACCATATATTTT. It encodes CASTSNFEGNTIYF.